This is a list of T cell receptor beta chains from one sample in a study of blood T cell repertoires in COVID-19. Sequenced by immunoSEQ multiplex PCR; TCRdb stores in-frame clones only, minus some. In the table there are around 350,000 clones, around 90% of which are singletons. Sequencing was done on a sample of peripheral blood. These receptors were taken from a human donor in a cohort sampled during active COVID-19. CDR3s leave out the opening cysteine and the closing phenylalanine or tryptophan. The order of the fields is clone size, CDR3 length, V gene, D gene, J gene, CDR3 protein. The D gene is left open where the match is weak. Clone size is shown for a subset of rows, as once, few, many or a class of expanded clone.

size: once
length: 12
V: TRBV19
D: NA
J: TRBJ2-7
CDR3: ASSPLTSSYEQY

size: once
length: 13
V: TRBV2
D: TRBD1
J: TRBJ1-4
CDR3: ASRADRGSDEKLF

size: NA
length: 11
V: TRBV2
D: TRBD1
J: TRBJ2-7
CDR3: ATVRDRGYEQY

size: NA
length: 11
V: TRBV19
D: TRBD1
J: TRBJ1-1
CDR3: ASSIWTGAEAF

size: NA
length: 13
V: TRBV19
D: TRBD1
J: TRBJ1-4
CDR3: ASSPDREISEKLF

size: NA
length: 11
V: TRBV5-4
D: TRBD1
J: TRBJ1-5
CDR3: ASSWDRDQPQH

size: NA
length: 15
V: TRBV7-2
D: TRBD2
J: TRBJ2-3
CDR3: ASSPRLAGEGTDTQY

size: NA
length: 13
V: TRBV19
D: NA
J: TRBJ1-3
CDR3: ASRMGGFSGNTIY

size: NA
length: 11
V: TRBV30
D: NA
J: TRBJ1-1
CDR3: AWTQGSGTEAF

size: NA
length: 13
V: TRBV6-5
D: NA
J: TRBJ2-6
CDR3: ASSVGGGGQIVLT

size: NA
length: 15
V: TRBV4-1
D: TRBD1
J: TRBJ1-1
CDR3: ASRGGAGGVLYTEAF

size: NA
length: 10
V: TRBV27
D: NA
J: TRBJ2-1
CDR3: ASTTAYNEQF

size: NA
length: 14
V: TRBV10-3
D: NA
J: TRBJ1-4
CDR3: AISDQREGRNEKLF

size: NA
length: 12
V: TRBV29-1
D: TRBD1
J: TRBJ2-5
CDR3: SVPRTGEIETQY

size: NA
length: 13
V: TRBV6-5
D: NA
J: TRBJ2-1
CDR3: ASSYGGAKINEQF

size: NA
length: 11
V: TRBV11-2
D: TRBD1
J: TRBJ2-5
CDR3: ASSTTGGETQY

size: NA
length: 10
V: TRBV12-3/TRBV12-4
D: NA
J: TRBJ2-3
CDR3: ASTPSGDTQY

size: NA
length: 14
V: TRBV5-6
D: NA
J: TRBJ1-2
CDR3: ASSLASRAGDYGYT

size: NA
length: 14
V: TRBV15
D: NA
J: TRBJ2-1
CDR3: ATSRDGTGTRNEQF

size: NA
length: 11
V: TRBV7-2
D: NA
J: TRBJ1-5
CDR3: ASSLAQGQPQH

size: NA
length: 14
V: TRBV25-1
D: TRBD1
J: TRBJ2-6
CDR3: ASSEYEGAGANVLT

size: NA
length: 12
V: TRBV28
D: TRBD1
J: TRBJ2-7
CDR3: ASKPGTGAYEQY

size: once
length: 12
V: TRBV9
D: NA
J: TRBJ1-5
CDR3: ASSVDNSYQPQH

size: NA
length: 13
V: TRBV6-2/TRBV6-3
D: TRBD1
J: TRBJ2-1
CDR3: ASRPGTGAYNEQF

size: NA
length: 13
V: TRBV3-1/TRBV3-2
D: TRBD1
J: TRBJ1-3
CDR3: ASSHLGTAGNTIY

size: NA
length: 11
V: TRBV20-1
D: NA
J: TRBJ1-5
CDR3: SASGPSNQPQH

size: NA
length: 9
V: TRBV2
D: NA
J: TRBJ1-6
CDR3: ASSTRDPLH

size: NA
length: 13
V: TRBV27
D: NA
J: TRBJ1-1
CDR3: ASNSPGRGGTEAF

size: NA
length: 13
V: TRBV4-1
D: NA
J: TRBJ1-4
CDR3: ASSRPTVNVGKLF